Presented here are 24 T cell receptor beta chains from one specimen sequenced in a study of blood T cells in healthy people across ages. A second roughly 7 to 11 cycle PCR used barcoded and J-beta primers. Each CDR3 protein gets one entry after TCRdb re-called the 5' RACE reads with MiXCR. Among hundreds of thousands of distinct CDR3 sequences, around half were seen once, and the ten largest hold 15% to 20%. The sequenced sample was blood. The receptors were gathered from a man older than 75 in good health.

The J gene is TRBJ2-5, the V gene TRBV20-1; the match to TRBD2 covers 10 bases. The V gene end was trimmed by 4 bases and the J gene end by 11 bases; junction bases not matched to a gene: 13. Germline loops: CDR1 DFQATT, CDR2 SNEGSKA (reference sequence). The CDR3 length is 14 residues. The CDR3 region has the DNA TGCAGTGCTACAGTAGCGGGAGGAGCCGGTGAGCAGTACTTC. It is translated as CSATVAGGAGEQYF.

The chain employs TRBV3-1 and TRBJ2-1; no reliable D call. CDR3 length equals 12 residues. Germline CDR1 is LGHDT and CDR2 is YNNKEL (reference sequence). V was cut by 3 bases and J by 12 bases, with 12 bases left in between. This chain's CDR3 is CASSQSTVGQFF. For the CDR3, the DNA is TGTGCCAGCAGCCAGTCTACCGTTGGGCAGTTCTTC.

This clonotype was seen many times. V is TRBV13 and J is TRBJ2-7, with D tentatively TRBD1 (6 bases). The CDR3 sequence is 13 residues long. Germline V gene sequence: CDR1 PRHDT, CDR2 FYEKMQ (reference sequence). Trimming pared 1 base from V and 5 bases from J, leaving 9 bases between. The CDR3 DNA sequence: TGTGCCAGCAGCTTAGTCAGGGGCCACGAGCAGTACTTC. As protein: CASSLVRGHEQYF.

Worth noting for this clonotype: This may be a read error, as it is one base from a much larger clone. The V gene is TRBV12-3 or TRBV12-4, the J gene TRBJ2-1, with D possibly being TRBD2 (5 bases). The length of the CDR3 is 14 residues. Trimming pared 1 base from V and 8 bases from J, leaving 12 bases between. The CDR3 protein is CASSLDRRAYEQFF. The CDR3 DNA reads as TGTGCCAGCAGTTTAGATAGGCGGGCTTATGAGCAGTTCTTC.

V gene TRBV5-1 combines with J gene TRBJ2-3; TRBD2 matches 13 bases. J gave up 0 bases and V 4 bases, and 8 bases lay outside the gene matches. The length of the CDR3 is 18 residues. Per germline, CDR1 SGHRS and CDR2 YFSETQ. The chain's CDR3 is CASSLLGLAGLSTDTQYF. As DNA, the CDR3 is TGCGCCAGCAGCCTGCTGGGACTAGCGGGACTAAGCACAGATACGCAGTATTTT.

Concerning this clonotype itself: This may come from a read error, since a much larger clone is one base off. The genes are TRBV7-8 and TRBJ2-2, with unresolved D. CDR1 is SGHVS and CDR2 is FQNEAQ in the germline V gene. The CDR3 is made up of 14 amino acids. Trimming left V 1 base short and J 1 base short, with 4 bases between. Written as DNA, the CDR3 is TGTGCCAGCAGCTTAGATGAGAACACCGGGGAGCTGTTTTTT. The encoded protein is CASSLDENTGELFF.

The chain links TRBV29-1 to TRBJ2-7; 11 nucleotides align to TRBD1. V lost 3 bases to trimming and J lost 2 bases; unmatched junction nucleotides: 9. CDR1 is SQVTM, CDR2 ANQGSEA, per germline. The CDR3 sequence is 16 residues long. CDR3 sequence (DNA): TGCAGCGTTGATTGGGGCGGACAGGGGGCAACCTACGAGCAGTACTTC. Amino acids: CSVDWGGQGATYEQYF.

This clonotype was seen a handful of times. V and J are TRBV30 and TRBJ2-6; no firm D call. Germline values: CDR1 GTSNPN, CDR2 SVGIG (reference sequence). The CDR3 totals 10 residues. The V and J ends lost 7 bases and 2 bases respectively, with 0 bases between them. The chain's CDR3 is CASGANVLTF. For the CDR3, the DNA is TGTGCCTCTGGGGCCAACGTCCTGACTTTC. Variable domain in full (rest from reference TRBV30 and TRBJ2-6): SQTIHQWPATLVQPVGSPLSLECTVEGTSNPNLYWYRQAAGRGLQLLFYSVGIGQISSEVPQNLSASRPQDRQFILSSKKLLLSDSGFYLCASGANVLTFGAGSRLTVL.

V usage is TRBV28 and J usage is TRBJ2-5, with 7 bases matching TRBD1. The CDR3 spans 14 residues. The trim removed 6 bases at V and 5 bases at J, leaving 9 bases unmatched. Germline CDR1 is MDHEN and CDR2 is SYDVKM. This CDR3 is CASRGGTGVETQYF. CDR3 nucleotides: TGTGCCAGCAGAGGGGGCACAGGGGTTGAGACCCAGTACTTC.

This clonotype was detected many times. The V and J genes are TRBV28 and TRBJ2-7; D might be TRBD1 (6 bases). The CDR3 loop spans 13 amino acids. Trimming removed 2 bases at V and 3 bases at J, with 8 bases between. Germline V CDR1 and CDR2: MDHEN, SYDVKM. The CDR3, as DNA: TGTGCCAGCAGTTTAAGGGACATCTACGAGCAGTACTTC. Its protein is CASSLRDIYEQYF. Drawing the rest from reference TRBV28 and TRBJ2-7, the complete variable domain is DVKVTQSSRYLVKRTGEKVFLECVQDMDHENMFWYRQDPGLGLRLIYFSYDVKMKEKGDIPEGYSVSREKKERFSLILESASTNQTSMYLCASSLRDIYEQYFGPGTRLTVT.

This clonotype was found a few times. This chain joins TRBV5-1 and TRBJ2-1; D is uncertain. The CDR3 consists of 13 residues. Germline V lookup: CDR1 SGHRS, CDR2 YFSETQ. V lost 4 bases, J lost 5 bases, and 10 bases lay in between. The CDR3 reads CASSVDGNNEQFF. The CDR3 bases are TGCGCCAGCAGCGTGGACGGTAACAATGAGCAGTTCTTC. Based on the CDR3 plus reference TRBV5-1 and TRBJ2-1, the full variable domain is KAGVTQTPRYLIKTRGQQVTLSCSPISGHRSVSWYQQTPGQGLQFLFEYFSETQRNKGNFPGRFSGRQFSNSRSEMNVSTLELGDSALYLCASSVDGNNEQFFGPGTRLTVL.

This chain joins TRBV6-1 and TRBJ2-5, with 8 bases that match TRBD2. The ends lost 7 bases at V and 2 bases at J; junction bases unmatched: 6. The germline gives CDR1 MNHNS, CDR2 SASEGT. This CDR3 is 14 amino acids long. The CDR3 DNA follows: TGTGCCAGCACGAGCGGGGGTACTCAAGAGACCCAGTACTTC. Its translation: CASTSGGTQETQYF.

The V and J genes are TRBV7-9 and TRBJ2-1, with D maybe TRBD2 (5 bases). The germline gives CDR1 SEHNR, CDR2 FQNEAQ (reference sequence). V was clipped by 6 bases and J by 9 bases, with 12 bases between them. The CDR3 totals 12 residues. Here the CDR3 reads CASSQQRTEQFF. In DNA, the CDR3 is TGTGCCAGCAGTCAGCAGCGGACTGAGCAGTTCTTC.

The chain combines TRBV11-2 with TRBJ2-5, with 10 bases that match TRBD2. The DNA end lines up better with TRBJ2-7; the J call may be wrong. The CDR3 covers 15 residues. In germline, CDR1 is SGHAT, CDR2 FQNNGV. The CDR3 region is CASSFALAGAYEQYF. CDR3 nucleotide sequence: TGTGCCAGCAGCTTCGCCCTAGCGGGAGCCTACGAGCAGTACTTC.

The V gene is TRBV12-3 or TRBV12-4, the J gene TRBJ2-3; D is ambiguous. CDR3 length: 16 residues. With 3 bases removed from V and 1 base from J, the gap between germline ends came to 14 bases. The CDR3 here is CASSLAGRRGTDTQYF. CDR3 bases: TGTGCCAGCAGTTTGGCAGGCAGAAGGGGCACAGATACGCAGTATTTT.

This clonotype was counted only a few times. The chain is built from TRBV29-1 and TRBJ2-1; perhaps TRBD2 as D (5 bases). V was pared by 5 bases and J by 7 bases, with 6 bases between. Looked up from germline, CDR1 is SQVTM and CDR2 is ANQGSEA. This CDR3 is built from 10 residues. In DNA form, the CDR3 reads TGCAGCGTTCGAGGGAATGAGCAGTTCTTC. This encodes CSVRGNEQFF.

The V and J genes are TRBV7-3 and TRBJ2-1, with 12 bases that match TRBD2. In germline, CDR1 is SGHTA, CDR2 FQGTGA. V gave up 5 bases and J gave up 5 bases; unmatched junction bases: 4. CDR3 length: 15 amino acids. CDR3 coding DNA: TGTGCCAGCAGCAGGACTAGCGGGGCGAACAATGAGCAGTTCTTC. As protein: CASSRTSGANNEQFF.

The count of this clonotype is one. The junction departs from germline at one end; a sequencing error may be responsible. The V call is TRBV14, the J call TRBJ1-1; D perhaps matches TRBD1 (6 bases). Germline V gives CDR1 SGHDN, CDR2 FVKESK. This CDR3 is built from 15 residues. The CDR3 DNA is TGTGTCAGCAGCCAAGAACAGGGATTTAACACTGAAGCTTTCTTT. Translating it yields CVSSQEQGFNTEAFF.

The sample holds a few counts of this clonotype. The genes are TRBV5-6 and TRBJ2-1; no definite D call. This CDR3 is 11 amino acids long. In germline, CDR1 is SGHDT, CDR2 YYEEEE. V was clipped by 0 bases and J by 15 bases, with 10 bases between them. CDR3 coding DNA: TGTGCCAGCAGCTTGGTCCTAGATACGTTCTTC. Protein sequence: CASSLVLDTFF.

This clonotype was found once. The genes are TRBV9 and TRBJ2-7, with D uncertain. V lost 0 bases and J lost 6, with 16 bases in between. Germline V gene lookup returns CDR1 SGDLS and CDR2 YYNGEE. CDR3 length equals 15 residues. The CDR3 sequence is CASSVEAGHYAEQYF. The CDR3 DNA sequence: TGTGCCAGCAGCGTAGAGGCAGGCCATTATGCCGAGCAGTACTTC.

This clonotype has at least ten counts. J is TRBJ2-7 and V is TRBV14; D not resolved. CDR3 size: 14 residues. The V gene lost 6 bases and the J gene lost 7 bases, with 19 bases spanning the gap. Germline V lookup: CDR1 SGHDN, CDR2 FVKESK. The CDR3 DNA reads TGTGCCAGCAGTCAATTCGGCCTGACGAGGGAGCAGTACTTC. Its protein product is CASSQFGLTREQYF.

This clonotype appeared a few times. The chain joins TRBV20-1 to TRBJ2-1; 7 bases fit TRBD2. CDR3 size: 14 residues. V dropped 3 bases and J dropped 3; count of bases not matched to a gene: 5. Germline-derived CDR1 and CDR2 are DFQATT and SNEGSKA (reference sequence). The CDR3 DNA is TGCAGTGCTAGTGGGGGGGATGTCTACAATGAGCAGTTCTTC. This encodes CSASGGDVYNEQFF.

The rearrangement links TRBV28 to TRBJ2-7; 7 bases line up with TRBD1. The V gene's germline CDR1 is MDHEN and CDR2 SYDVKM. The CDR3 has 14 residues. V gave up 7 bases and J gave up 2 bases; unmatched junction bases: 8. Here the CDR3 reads CASTRQGRTYEQYF. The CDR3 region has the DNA TGTGCCAGCACACGACAGGGAAGGACCTACGAGCAGTACTTC. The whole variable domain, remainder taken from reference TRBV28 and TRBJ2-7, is DVKVTQSSRYLVKRTGEKVFLECVQDMDHENMFWYRQDPGLGLRLIYFSYDVKMKEKGDIPEGYSVSREKKERFSLILESASTNQTSMYLCASTRQGRTYEQYFGPGTRLTVT.

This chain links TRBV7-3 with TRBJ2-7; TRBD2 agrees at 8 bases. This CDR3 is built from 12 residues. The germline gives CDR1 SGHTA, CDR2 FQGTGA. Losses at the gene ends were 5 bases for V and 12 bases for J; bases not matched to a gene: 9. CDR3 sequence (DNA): TGTGCCAGCAGCATCGGGCGGGGGGAGGTGTACTTC. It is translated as CASSIGRGEVYF.